Listed below are T cell receptor beta chains from one sample, sequenced in a study of T cell responses to AZD1222 COVID-19 vaccine. The data were produced by immunoSEQ multiplex PCR, yet TCRdb's version contains in-frame clones alone and is incomplete. The sample consists of tens of thousands of clones, approximately 85% of them appearing once. Sequenced material: peripheral blood, taken on day 0 of AZD1222 vaccination. These receptors were obtained from an adult in good health. Each CDR3 is given with its conserved first and last residue. A D gene is named only where the DNA matches it firmly. Size is stated for part of the rows, as once, few or many counts, or as a class when the clone is expanded.

abundance	j_gene	v_gene	d_gene	CDR3aa	CDR3nt
-	TRBJ1-2	TRBV7-3	-	CASSLTSQGGGYTF	TGTGCCAGCAGCTTAACGTCTCAGGGCGGGGGCTACACCTTC
-	TRBJ2-7	TRBV7-9	-	CASSLTGETYEQYF	TGTGCCAGCAGCCTGACGGGCGAAACCTACGAGCAGTACTTC
-	TRBJ2-1	TRBV2	-	CASNPGPPRTYNEQFF	TGTGCCAGCAACCCGGGCCCCCCAAGAACTTACAATGAGCAGTTCTTC
once	TRBJ2-5	TRBV6-5	TRBD2	CASRLAHQETQYF	TGTGCCAGCAGACTAGCGCACCAAGAGACCCAGTACTTC
few	TRBJ2-2	TRBV7-3	TRBD1	CAIYRGDTGELFF	TGTGCCATCTACAGGGGAGACACCGGGGAGCTGTTTTTT
-	TRBJ2-7	TRBV28	TRBD1	CASSFRDRGLREQYF	TGTGCCAGCAGTTTCCGCGACAGGGGGCTTCGGGAGCAGTACTTC
-	TRBJ1-5	TRBV6-5	-	CASRRTVNQPQHF	TGTGCCAGCAGAAGGACAGTCAATCAGCCCCAGCATTTT
-	TRBJ2-1	TRBV6-1	-	CASSEVVVRGHEFF	TGTGCCAGCAGTGAAGTAGTCGTCCGGGGACACGAGTTCTTC
-	TRBJ1-3	TRBV6-5	-	CASTTDSGNTIYF	TGTGCCAGCACCACAGACTCTGGAAACACCATATATTTT
-	TRBJ1-1	TRBV5-5	-	CASSTRPFANTEAFF	TGTGCCAGCAGCACGCGACCCTTCGCGAACACTGAAGCTTTCTTT
once	TRBJ2-7	TRBV4-2	-	CASSLTRGIGYEQYF	TGTGCCAGCAGCTTGACCAGGGGAATTGGCTACGAGCAGTACTTC
-	TRBJ2-5	TRBV11-1	-	CASSPDARETQYF	TGTGCCAGCAGCCCCGACGCCCGAGAGACCCAGTACTTC
once	TRBJ2-7	TRBV27	-	CASSPRTFSYEQYF	TGTGCCAGCTCCCCACGGACCTTTTCCTACGAGCAGTACTTC
-	TRBJ1-1	TRBV5-4	-	CASSLASANTEAFF	TGTGCCAGCAGCTTGGCCTCAGCGAACACTGAAGCTTTCTTT
-	TRBJ2-1	TRBV9	TRBD2	CASSGRRGGFSYNEQFF	TGTGCCAGCAGCGGAAGACGGGGGGGATTCTCCTACAATGAGCAGTTCTTC
-	TRBJ1-1	TRBV3-1/TRBV3-2	-	CASSQVRGTEAFF	TGTGCCAGCAGCCAAGTCAGGGGCACTGAAGCTTTCTTT
-	TRBJ1-2	TRBV20-1	-	CSARHGYTF	TGCAGTGCTAGACACGGCTACACCTTC
-	TRBJ1-3	TRBV9	TRBD1	CASSVGQGATGNTIYF	TGTGCCAGCAGCGTAGGACAGGGGGCTACTGGAAACACCATATATTTT
-	TRBJ1-6	TRBV6-2/TRBV6-3	-	CASSYSESPLHF	TGTGCCAGCAGTTACTCCGAATCACCCCTCCACTTT
-	TRBJ1-2	TRBV19	TRBD1	CASSIQGANYGYTF	TGTGCCAGTAGTATTCAGGGGGCTAACTATGGCTACACCTTC
-	TRBJ1-2	TRBV9	-	CASSVGGGRAYGYTF	TGTGCCAGCAGCGTAGGGGGGGGCCGAGCCTATGGCTACACCTTC
-	TRBJ2-1	TRBV7-8	-	CASSPSMDEQFF	TGTGCCAGCAGCCCATCGATGGATGAGCAGTTCTTC
-	TRBJ1-3	TRBV4-2	TRBD1	CASSRRGGQGTGNTIYF	TGTGCCAGCAGCCGAAGGGGGGGACAGGGGACTGGAAACACCATATATTTT
-	TRBJ1-2	TRBV10-3	-	CAISGGFEFYGYTF	TGTGCCATCAGTGGGGGGTTCGAATTCTATGGCTACACCTTC
few	TRBJ1-5	TRBV15	-	CATSAGYNQPQHF	TGTGCCACCTCTGCCGGCTACAATCAGCCCCAGCATTTT
-	TRBJ1-1	TRBV5-4	-	CASSLAVRDNTEAFF	TGTGCCAGCAGCTTGGCCGTACGGGATAACACTGAAGCTTTCTTT
-	TRBJ2-1	TRBV13	TRBD2	CASSGLAGNEQFF	TGTGCCTCCTCGGGACTAGCTGGCAATGAGCAGTTCTTC
-	TRBJ2-3	TRBV11-3	-	CASSLDSDTQYF	TGTGCCAGCAGCTTAGATTCAGATACGCAGTATTTT